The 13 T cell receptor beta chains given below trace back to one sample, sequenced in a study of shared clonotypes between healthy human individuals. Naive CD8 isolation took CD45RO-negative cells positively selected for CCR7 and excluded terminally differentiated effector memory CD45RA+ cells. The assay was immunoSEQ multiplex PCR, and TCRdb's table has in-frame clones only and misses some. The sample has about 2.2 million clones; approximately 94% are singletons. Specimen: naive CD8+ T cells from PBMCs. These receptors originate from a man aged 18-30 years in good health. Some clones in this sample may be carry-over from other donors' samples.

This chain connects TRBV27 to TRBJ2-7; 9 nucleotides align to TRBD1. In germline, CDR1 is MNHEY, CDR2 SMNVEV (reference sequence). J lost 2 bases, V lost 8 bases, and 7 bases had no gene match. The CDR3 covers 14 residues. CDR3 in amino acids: CASAPGQGAYEQYF. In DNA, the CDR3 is TGTGCCAGCGCGCCGGGACAGGGAGCCTACGAGCAGTACTTC.

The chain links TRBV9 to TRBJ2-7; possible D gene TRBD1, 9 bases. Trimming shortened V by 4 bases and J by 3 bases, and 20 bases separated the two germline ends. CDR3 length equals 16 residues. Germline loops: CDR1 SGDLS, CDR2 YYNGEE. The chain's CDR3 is CASSPRGGQGHYEQYF. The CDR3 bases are TGTGCCAGCAGCCCCCGGGGGGGACAGGGACACTACGAGCAGTACTTC.

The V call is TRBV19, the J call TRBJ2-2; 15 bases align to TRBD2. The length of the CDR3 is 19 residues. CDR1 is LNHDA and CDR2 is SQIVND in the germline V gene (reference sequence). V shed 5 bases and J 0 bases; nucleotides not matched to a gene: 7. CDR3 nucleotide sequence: TGTGCCAGTAGTGTCCCGGGACTAGCGGGAGGCCCGAACACCGGGGAGCTGTTTTTT. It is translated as CASSVPGLAGGPNTGELFF.

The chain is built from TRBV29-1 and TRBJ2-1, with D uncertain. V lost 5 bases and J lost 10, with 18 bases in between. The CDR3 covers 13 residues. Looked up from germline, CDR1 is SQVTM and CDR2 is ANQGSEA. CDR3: CSVTTRSSREQFF. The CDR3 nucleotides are TGCAGCGTTACTACCCGATCGTCTCGGGAGCAGTTCTTC.

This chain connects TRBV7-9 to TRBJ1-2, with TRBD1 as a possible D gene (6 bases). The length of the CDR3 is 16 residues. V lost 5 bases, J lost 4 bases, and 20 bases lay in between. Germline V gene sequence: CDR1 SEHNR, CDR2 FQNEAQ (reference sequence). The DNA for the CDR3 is TGTGCCAGCAGCAATTCTACCACAGGGCTACTCTATGGCTACACCTTC. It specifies CASSNSTTGLLYGYTF.

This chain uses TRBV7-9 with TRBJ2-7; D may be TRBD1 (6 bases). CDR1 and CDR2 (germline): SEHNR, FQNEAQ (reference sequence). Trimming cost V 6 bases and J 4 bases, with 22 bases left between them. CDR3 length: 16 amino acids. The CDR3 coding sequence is TGTGCCAGCAGTTTCCCTTTGGGGACACAGCCTTACGAGCAGTACTTC. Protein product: CASSFPLGTQPYEQYF.

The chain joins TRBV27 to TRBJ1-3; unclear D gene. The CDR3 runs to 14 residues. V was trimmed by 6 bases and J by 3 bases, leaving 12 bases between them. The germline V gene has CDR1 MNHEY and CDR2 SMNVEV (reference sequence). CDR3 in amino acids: CASRSTAGGNTIYF. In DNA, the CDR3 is TGTGCCAGCAGGTCCACAGCCGGTGGAAACACCATATATTTT.

CDR3 sequence (DNA): TGCAGCGCACCGGGACAGATCACAGATACGCAGTATTTT. Its translation is CSAPGQITDTQYF. The V and J genes are TRBV29-1 and TRBJ2-3; 7 positions agree with TRBD1. Germline V lookup: CDR1 SQVTM, CDR2 ANQGSEA. Losses at the gene ends were 7 bases for V and 2 bases for J; bases not matched to a gene: 6. CDR3 size: 13 residues.

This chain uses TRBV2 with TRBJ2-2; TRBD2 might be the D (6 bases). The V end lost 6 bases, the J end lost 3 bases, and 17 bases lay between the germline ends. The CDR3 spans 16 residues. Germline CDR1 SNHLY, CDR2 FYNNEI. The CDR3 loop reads CASSPVGDSYTGELFF. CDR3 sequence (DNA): TGTGCCAGCAGCCCGGTAGGGGACTCCTACACCGGGGAGCTGTTTTTT.

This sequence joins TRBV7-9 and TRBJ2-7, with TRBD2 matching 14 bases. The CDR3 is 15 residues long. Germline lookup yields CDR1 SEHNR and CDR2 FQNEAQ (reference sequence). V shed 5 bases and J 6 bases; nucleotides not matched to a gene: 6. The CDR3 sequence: CASSRLAGGPPEQYF. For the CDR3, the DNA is TGTGCCAGCAGCAGACTAGCGGGAGGGCCTCCCGAGCAGTACTTC. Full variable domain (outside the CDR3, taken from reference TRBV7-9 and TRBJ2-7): DTGVSQNPRHKITKRGQNVTFRCDPISEHNRLYWYRQTLGQGPEFLTYFQNEAQLEKSRLLSDRFSAERPKGSFSTLEIQRTEQGDSAMYLCASSRLAGGPPEQYFGPGTRLTVT.

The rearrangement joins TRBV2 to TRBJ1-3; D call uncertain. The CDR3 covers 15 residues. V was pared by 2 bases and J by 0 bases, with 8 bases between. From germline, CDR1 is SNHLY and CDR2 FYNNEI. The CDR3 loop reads CASSETRISGNTIYF. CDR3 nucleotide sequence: TGTGCCAGCAGTGAAACTCGGATCTCTGGAAACACCATATATTTT. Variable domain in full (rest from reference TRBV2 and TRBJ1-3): EPEVTQTPSHQVTQMGQEVILRCVPISNHLYFYWYRQILGQKVEFLVSFYNNEISEKSEIFDDQFSVERPDGSNFTLKIRSTKLEDSAMYFCASSETRISGNTIYFGEGSWLTVV.

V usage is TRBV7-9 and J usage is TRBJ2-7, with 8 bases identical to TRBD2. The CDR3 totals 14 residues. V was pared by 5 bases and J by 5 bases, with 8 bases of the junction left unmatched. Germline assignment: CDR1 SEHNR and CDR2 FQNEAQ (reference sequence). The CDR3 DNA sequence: TGTGCCAGCAGCACCGGGACTAGAGTGAACGAGCAGTACTTC. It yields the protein CASSTGTRVNEQYF.

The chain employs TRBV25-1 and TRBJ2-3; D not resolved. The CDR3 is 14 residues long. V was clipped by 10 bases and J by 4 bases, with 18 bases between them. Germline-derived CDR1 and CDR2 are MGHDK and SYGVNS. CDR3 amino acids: CATTPGRGPDTQYF. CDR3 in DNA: TGTGCCACTACACCCGGGCGTGGCCCAGATACGCAGTATTTT.